The rows below give T cell receptor beta chains drawn from one sample of a study of blood T cell repertoires in COVID-19. Measured with immunoSEQ multiplex PCR; TCRdb has only the in-frame clones, and not every one. The sample has 200,000 to 250,000 clones, approximately 80% seen once. Sequences were obtained from peripheral blood. The receptors stem from a woman of 80 years or more with COVID-19, enrolled during active disease. Each CDR3 is given with its conserved first and last residue. The order of the fields is V gene, D gene, J gene, clone size, CDR3 protein, CDR3 DNA. A D gene is named only where the DNA matches it firmly. Size values are once, few and many counts, or a class for expanded clones, and some rows have none.

>TRBV7-2|NA|TRBJ1-5|NA
CASSRRGLGHGTQHF
TGTGCCAGCAGCCGTAGGGGCTTAGGGCATGGTACCCAGCATTTT
>TRBV3-1/TRBV3-2|TRBD2|TRBJ2-2|NA
CASRRWGLAGTANTGELFF
TGTGCCAGCAGAAGGTGGGGACTAGCGGGGACCGCGAACACCGGGGAGCTGTTTTTT
>TRBV14|NA|TRBJ1-2|NA
CASSPDFIGYTF
TGTGCCAGCAGTCCGGACTTTATTGGCTACACCTTC
>TRBV6-5|TRBD1|TRBJ1-1|NA
CASSYSFKGARTEAFF
TGTGCCAGCAGTTACTCGTTTAAGGGGGCGCGTACTGAAGCTTTCTTT
>TRBV5-4|NA|TRBJ1-1|once
CASSLAQLNTEAFF
TGTGCCAGCAGCTTGGCACAGCTGAACACTGAAGCTTTCTTT
>TRBV15|TRBD1|TRBJ1-5|once
CATSRDWTGNQPQHF
TGTGCCACCAGCAGAGATTGGACAGGGAATCAGCCCCAGCATTTT
>TRBV9|NA|TRBJ2-2|NA
CASSPRELLTGELFF
TGTGCCAGCAGCCCCAGGGAATTACTCACCGGGGAGCTGTTTTTT
>TRBV5-1|NA|TRBJ1-1|NA
CASSLWLQGNTEAFF
TGCGCCAGCAGCTTGTGGTTACAGGGGAACACTGAAGCTTTCTTT
>TRBV3-1/TRBV3-2|NA|TRBJ1-5|few
CASSQDYSNQPQHF
TGTGCCAGCAGCCAAGACTACAGCAATCAGCCCCAGCATTTT
>TRBV6-5|TRBD1|TRBJ1-5|NA
CASRDRANNQPQHF
TGTGCCAGCAGGGACAGGGCCAACAATCAGCCCCAGCATTTT
>TRBV3-1/TRBV3-2|TRBD1|TRBJ1-2|NA
CASSQSVYRDSDYGYTF
TGTGCCAGCAGCCAATCTGTCTACCGGGACAGTGACTATGGCTACACCTTC
>TRBV5-4|NA|TRBJ1-3|NA
CASSLPTGNSGNTIYF
TGTGCCAGCAGCCTTCCTACAGGAAACTCTGGAAACACCATATATTTT
>TRBV5-1|NA|TRBJ2-5|once
CASSLGQGGETQYF
TGCGCCAGCAGCTTGGGGCAGGGCGGAGAGACCCAGTACTTC
>TRBV24-1|TRBD2|TRBJ2-1|NA
CATSDPGLAGGNEQFF
TGTGCCACCAGTGATCCCGGGTTAGCGGGGGGCAATGAGCAGTTCTTC
>TRBV7-2|TRBD2|TRBJ2-3|once
CASRFTSGDTDTQYF
TGTGCCAGTAGATTCACTAGCGGGGACACAGATACGCAGTATTTT
>TRBV28|TRBD1|TRBJ1-2|few
CASTTGGGTYYTF
TGTGCCAGCACCACAGGGGGAGGGACGTACTACACCTTC
>TRBV27|TRBD1|TRBJ1-2|NA
CASSRTGTGDDGYTF
TGTGCCAGCAGTAGGACCGGGACAGGGGATGATGGCTACACCTTC
>TRBV30|TRBD1|TRBJ1-4|NA
CAWRPSFRGATNEKLFF
TGTGCCTGGAGGCCCTCCTTCAGGGGGGCGACTAATGAAAAACTGTTTTTT
>TRBV5-1|TRBD1|TRBJ2-1|NA
CASSLGDRPNEQFF
TGCGCCAGCAGCTTAGGGGACAGGCCCAATGAGCAGTTCTTC
>TRBV20-1|TRBD2|TRBJ2-1|once
CSASNAGGINEQFF
TGCAGTGCTAGTAATGCGGGGGGGATCAATGAGCAGTTCTTC
>TRBV19|NA|TRBJ1-5|NA
CASSIGDSNQPQHF
TGTGCCAGTAGTATAGGAGATAGCAATCAGCCCCAGCATTTT
>TRBV24-1|TRBD2|TRBJ2-1|once
CATSEARSGGDEQFF
TGTGCCACCAGTGAAGCGAGGAGCGGGGGCGATGAGCAGTTCTTC
>TRBV7-2|TRBD2|TRBJ2-1|NA
CASSLQASGRHRMNEQFF
TGTGCCAGCAGCTTACAAGCTAGCGGGAGACACCGGATGAATGAGCAGTTCTTC
>TRBV5-1|NA|TRBJ1-1|NA
CASSLALSVTEAFF
TGCGCCAGCAGCTTGGCCCTCTCCGTCACTGAAGCTTTCTTT
>TRBV5-4|TRBD2|TRBJ2-3|few
CASSFTSGSFTQYF
TGTGCCAGCAGCTTCACTAGCGGGAGCTTTACGCAGTATTTT
>TRBV6-5|TRBD1|TRBJ2-1|NA
CASSPGQGAYNEQFF
TGTGCCAGCAGTCCAGGACAGGGGGCTTATAATGAGCAGTTCTTC
>TRBV19|NA|TRBJ2-7|NA
CASSIVGPPAAYEQYF
TGTGCCAGTAGTATTGTGGGGCCGCCAGCCGCCTACGAGCAGTACTTC
>TRBV11-2|TRBD1|TRBJ1-1|NA
CASSLTGVRISMGAFF
TGTGCCAGCAGCTTAACAGGGGTTCGAATATCGATGGGAGCTTTCTTT
>TRBV24-1|TRBD1|TRBJ1-5|NA
CATSAGTGMGGNQPQHF
TGTGCCACTTCGGCCGGGACAGGGATGGGTGGCAATCAGCCCCAGCATTTT
>TRBV4-1|NA|TRBJ1-1|NA
CASSQDWQGGVNTEAFF
TGCGCCAGCAGCCAAGATTGGCAAGGGGGAGTGAACACTGAAGCTTTCTTT
>TRBV11-2|NA|TRBJ2-6|NA
CASSPYGAGANVLTF
TGTGCCAGCAGCCCTTACGGAGCTGGGGCCAACGTCCTGACTTTC
>TRBV2|NA|TRBJ1-2|NA
CASSVKKLLGGYTF
TGTGCCAGCAGTGTCAAGAAGTTGCTCGGTGGCTACACCTTC
>TRBV7-9|NA|TRBJ2-6|NA
CASTARGAFNVLTF
TGTGCCAGCACCGCCCGTGGGGCCTTCAACGTCCTGACTTTC
>TRBV15|NA|TRBJ2-5|NA
CATSRVRGLPETQYF
TGTGCCACCAGCAGAGTAAGGGGACTGCCGGAGACCCAGTACTTC
>TRBV7-9|TRBD1|TRBJ1-2|NA
CASSRPQTGHGYTF
TGTGCCAGCAGCCGACCCCAGACAGGGCATGGCTACACCTTC
>TRBV7-3|TRBD1|TRBJ1-1|NA
CASSLGGTGGRGTEAFF
TGTGCCAGCAGCTTAGGCGGGACAGGGGGCAGAGGCACTGAAGCTTTCTTT
>TRBV14|NA|TRBJ1-1|NA
CASSQAMNTEAFF
TGTGCCAGCAGCCAGGCCATGAACACTGAAGCTTTCTTT
>TRBV5-1|TRBD2|TRBJ2-3|NA
CASSAGTSGRAGTDTQYF
TGCGCCAGCAGCGCCGGGACTAGCGGGAGGGCCGGGACAGATACGCAGTATTTT
>TRBV28|TRBD2|TRBJ2-1|NA
CASRLAAYNEQFF
TGTGCCAGCAGACTAGCGGCCTACAATGAGCAGTTCTTC
>TRBV30|NA|TRBJ1-1|NA
CAWSKPPGQGGAFF
TGTGCCTGGAGTAAGCCACCCGGGCAGGGTGGAGCTTTCTTT
>TRBV25-1|NA|TRBJ1-4|once
CASLDSENEKLFF
TGTGCCAGCCTAGACAGCGAAAATGAAAAACTGTTTTTT
>TRBV4-2|NA|TRBJ1-1|NA
CASSQPTGSTEAFF
TGTGCCAGCAGCCAACCTACAGGGTCGACTGAAGCTTTCTTT
>TRBV19|TRBD1|TRBJ1-6|NA
CASNRQGAGNSPLHF
TGTGCCAGCAACCGACAGGGAGCGGGTAATTCACCCCTCCACTTT
>TRBV28|NA|TRBJ1-3|NA
CASSLGPRRSGNTIYF
TGTGCCAGCAGTTTGGGGCCCAGGAGATCTGGAAACACCATATATTTT
>TRBV18|NA|TRBJ1-1|once
CASSPSGSPTTEAFF
TGTGCCAGCTCACCATCGGGGAGCCCTACCACTGAAGCTTTCTTT
>TRBV19|TRBD1|TRBJ1-4|NA
CASSGTGVKEKLFF
TGTGCCAGTTCCGGGACAGGGGTGAAGGAAAAACTGTTTTTT
>TRBV11-3|NA|TRBJ2-3|once
CASSSGSNTDTQYF
TGTGCCAGCAGCTCCGGTTCGAACACAGATACGCAGTATTTT
>TRBV1|NA|TRBJ2-7|once
CTSSPDKNGEQYF
TGCACCAGCAGCCCTGACAAGAATGGCGAGCAGTACTTC
>TRBV5-1|NA|TRBJ1-1|NA
CASSLEIEGRAFF
TGCGCCAGCAGCTTGGAGATTGAGGGTAGGGCTTTCTTT
>TRBV7-2|TRBD2|TRBJ2-7|NA
CASSPRLAGGREQYF
TGTGCCAGCAGTCCCCGACTAGCGGGAGGAAGGGAGCAGTACTTC
>TRBV2|NA|TRBJ2-7|NA
CASNEVGGSYEQYF
TGTGCCAGCAATGAGGTGGGAGGCTCCTACGAGCAGTACTTC
>TRBV5-1|NA|TRBJ2-3|once
CASSLAPTASTDTQYF
TGCGCCAGCAGCTTGGCCCCTACCGCCAGCACAGATACGCAGTATTTT
>TRBV19|TRBD1|TRBJ2-7|few
CASRGPGQGYEQYF
TGTGCCAGTAGGGGACCGGGACAGGGGTACGAGCAGTACTTC
>TRBV5-8|NA|TRBJ1-2|NA
CASSLSPDGYTF
TGTGCCAGCAGCTTGTCTCCCGATGGCTACACCTTC
>TRBV5-1|TRBD1|TRBJ1-5|once
CASRQQGVNQPQHF
TGCGCCAGCAGACAACAGGGGGTCAATCAGCCCCAGCATTTT